What follows are 28 T cell receptor beta chains derived from one specimen sequenced in a study of blood T cell repertoires in COVID-19. Assay: immunoSEQ multiplex PCR; the TCRdb copy retains only in-frame clones and omits some. The sample contains some 170,000 clones, roughly 86% of which appear only once. Sequenced: peripheral blood. The receptors stem from a woman aged 55-69 years who had recovered from COVID-19.

A single count supports this clone. The V gene is TRBV6-1, the J gene TRBJ1-1; perhaps TRBD1 as D (6 bases). Germline values: CDR1 MNHNS, CDR2 SASEGT. The CDR3 length is 14 residues. V dropped 3 bases and J dropped 0 bases, with 8 bases sitting between them. The CDR3 reads CASSEDRLNTEAFF. The CDR3 DNA follows: TGTGCCAGCAGTGAGGACAGATTGAACACTGAAGCTTTCTTT.

The V and J genes are TRBV24-1 and TRBJ2-1; D ambiguous. With 1 base removed from V and 10 bases from J, the gap between germline ends came to 10 bases. Germline CDR1 reads KGHDR; CDR2 reads SFDVKD. The CDR3 contains 13 residues. In DNA form, the CDR3 reads TGTGCCACCAGTGATTTCTTGGCGGAGGAGCAGTTCTTC. It yields the protein CATSDFLAEEQFF.

The J gene is TRBJ2-7, the V gene TRBV9; TRBD2 matches 9 bases. CDR3 length: 16 residues. After removal of 4 bases from V and 2 bases from J, the junction contained 10 bases not matched to a gene. CDR1 is SGDLS and CDR2 is YYNGEE in the germline V gene. DNA for the CDR3: TGTGCCAGCAGCCTCCAAGGGCTAGCGGGGCCCTACGAGCAGTACTTC. Translation gives CASSLQGLAGPYEQYF.

This chain joins TRBV4-1 and TRBJ2-7; 7 nucleotides match TRBD1. Per the germline V gene, CDR1 is MGHRA and CDR2 is YSYEKL. The CDR3 is 15 amino acids. Trimming took 6 bases from V and 2 from J; bases not matched to a gene: 10. The CDR3 nucleotides read TGCGCCAGCAGTCGACCTGGGACAGCGACCTACGAGCAGTACTTC. It specifies CASSRPGTATYEQYF.

The chain combines TRBV2 with TRBJ2-5, with a possible D match to TRBD1 (6 bases). Germline loops: CDR1 SNHLY, CDR2 FYNNEI. The CDR3 is 13 residues long. Trimming took 6 bases from V and 5 from J, leaving 13 bases between them. This CDR3 reads CASRRGSTETQYF. The CDR3 bases are TGTGCCAGCAGAAGGGGGTCGACGGAGACCCAGTACTTC.

The CDR3 here is CASSFNNQAQYF. The CDR3 DNA reads as TGTGCCAGCAGCTTCAACAACCAGGCCCAGTACTTC. The chain recombines TRBV7-9 with TRBJ2-5; D ambiguous. Germline assignment: CDR1 SEHNR and CDR2 FQNEAQ (reference sequence). The CDR3 is made up of 12 amino acids. Trimming left V 3 bases short and J 9 bases short, with 11 bases between.

The rearrangement joins TRBV10-1 to TRBJ2-3; D possibly corresponds to TRBD2 (5 bases). The CDR3 totals 13 residues. Germline V gene sequence: CDR1 WNHNN, CDR2 SYGVQD (reference sequence). V lost 7 bases and J 1 base, leaving 9 bases between the germline ends. The CDR3: CASTKGGTDTQYF. The DNA of the CDR3 is TGCGCCAGCACAAAGGGAGGCACAGATACGCAGTATTTT.

The chain carries TRBV11-2 and TRBJ2-2; 7 bases fit TRBD1. There are 17 residues in the CDR3. The ends lost 1 base at V and 4 bases at J; junction bases unmatched: 9. In germline, CDR1 is SGHAT, CDR2 FQNNGV. The CDR3 loop is CASSLVEGDRSTGELFF. DNA for the CDR3: TGTGCCAGCAGCTTAGTTGAGGGGGACAGAAGCACCGGGGAGCTGTTTTTT.

The CDR3 sequence: CASSPGGGQGNQPQHF. In DNA, the CDR3 is TGTGCCAGTAGTCCTGGGGGCGGACAGGGGAATCAGCCCCAGCATTTT. This sequence joins TRBV19 and TRBJ1-5, with TRBD1 identical over 9 bases. Trimming removed 5 bases from V and 4 bases from J; junction bases left unmatched: 9. The CDR3 has 16 amino acids. Germline assignment: CDR1 LNHDA and CDR2 SQIVND (reference sequence).

V usage is TRBV18 and J usage is TRBJ2-5; 10 positions agree with TRBD1. Germline CDR1 KGHSH, CDR2 LQKENI. V lost 5 bases, J lost 4 bases, and 7 bases stayed unmatched. There are 15 residues in the CDR3. CDR3 amino acids: CASSSRQGAGETQYF. DNA for the CDR3: TGTGCCAGCTCATCTCGACAGGGGGCTGGAGAGACCCAGTACTTC.

The chain uses TRBV9 and TRBJ2-7; TRBD1 aligns across 8 bases. The junction had 7 bases not matched to a gene; V was cut back by 0 bases and J by 5 bases. The CDR3 has 15 amino acids. Germline loops: CDR1 SGDLS, CDR2 YYNGEE. CDR3 sequence reads: CASSVGPRGPNEQYF. In DNA form, the CDR3 reads TGTGCCAGCAGCGTAGGACCCAGGGGGCCTAACGAGCAGTACTTC. Looking up the rest from reference TRBV9 and TRBJ2-7 gives the full variable domain: DSGVTQTPKHLITATGQRVTLRCSPRSGDLSVYWYQQSLDQGLQFLIQYYNGEERAKGNILERFSAQQFPDLHSELNLSSLELGDSALYFCASSVGPRGPNEQYFGPGTRLTVT.

The V and J genes are TRBV27 and TRBJ1-2; 7 nucleotides align to TRBD1. This CDR3 contains 15 residues. V was clipped by 2 bases and J by 4 bases; unmatched bases: 7. CDR1 and CDR2 from the germline V gene are MNHEY and SMNVEV (reference sequence). Written as DNA, the CDR3 is TGTGCCAGCAGTTTAAAGGGGGCGAGTCCCTATGGCTACACCTTC. Translating gives CASSLKGASPYGYTF.

This chain connects TRBV10-3 to TRBJ2-2, with TRBD1 matching 8 bases. The CDR3 extends over 18 amino acids. V lost 2 bases to trimming and J lost 5 bases; unmatched junction nucleotides: 13. In germline, CDR1 is ENHRY, CDR2 SYGVKD. Here the CDR3 DNA reads TGTGCCATCAGTGAGCACCAGGATGGACAGGGCCATACCGGGGAGCTGTTTTTT. Translation: CAISEHQDGQGHTGELFF.

J is TRBJ1-2 and V is TRBV18; 7 bases fit TRBD1. V trimming: 3 bases; J trimming: 5 bases; junction bases outside the gene matches: 9. This CDR3 has 15 amino acids. Germline V lookup: CDR1 KGHSH, CDR2 LQKENI. The CDR3 region has the DNA TGTGCCAGCTCACCCGAGCCCGACAGGGTGTATGGCTACACCTTC. Translating it yields CASSPEPDRVYGYTF.

V gene TRBV29-1 combines with J gene TRBJ2-7, with D unresolved. Trimming stripped 3 bases from V and 2 bases from J, with 8 bases between. Germline V gene sequence: CDR1 SQVTM, CDR2 ANQGSEA. The CDR3 covers 12 residues. CDR3 sequence reads: CSVEVQTYEQYF. In DNA form, the CDR3 reads TGCAGCGTTGAGGTACAGACCTACGAGCAGTACTTC.

This chain joins TRBV5-1 and TRBJ2-2, with D possibly TRBD2 on 6 matching bases. The germline V gene encodes CDR1 SGHRS and CDR2 YFSETQ. V shed 4 bases and J shed 7 bases, with 14 bases lying between them. This CDR3 region has 14 residues. In DNA, the CDR3 is TGCGCCAGCAGCCTAGGGAGGAATGGCGGGGAGCTGTTTTTT. Encoded protein: CASSLGRNGGELFF.

This chain links TRBV3-1 (or the pseudogene TRBV3-2) with TRBJ2-1; 12 bases are a match to TRBD2. Per germline, CDR1 LGHDT and CDR2 YNNKEL (reference sequence). Germline trimming cut 4 bases from V and 4 bases from J; bases unmatched to any gene: 11. This CDR3 region has 18 residues. The CDR3 DNA sequence: TGTGCCAGCAGCCGGGATACACTAGCGGGGGGTAATTACAATGAGCAGTTCTTC. Protein: CASSRDTLAGGNYNEQFF.

This clone has just one count. The chain employs TRBV5-5 and TRBJ1-2; TRBD1 matches at 9 bases. The length of the CDR3 is 15 residues. The ends lost 4 bases at V and 3 bases at J; junction bases unmatched: 7. Germline assignment: CDR1 SGHKS and CDR2 YYEKEE (reference sequence). The CDR3 sequence: CASSRIQGADYGYTF. The CDR3 bases are TGTGCCAGCAGCAGGATACAGGGGGCTGACTATGGCTACACCTTC. The full variable domain, in which reference TRBV5-5 and TRBJ1-2 provide the parts outside the CDR3, is DAGVTQSPTHLIKTRGQQVTLRCSPISGHKSVSWYQQVLGQGPQFIFQYYEKEERGRGNFPDRFSARQFPNYSSELNVNALLLGDSALYLCASSRIQGADYGYTFGSGTRLTVV.

The chain combines TRBV4-2 with TRBJ2-1; 8 positions agree with TRBD2. This CDR3 has 18 residues. From germline, CDR1 is LGHNA and CDR2 YNFKEQ. The J segment lost 9 bases and the V segment lost 0 bases, leaving 16 bases of the junction unmatched. This CDR3 reads CASSQDENGGAGEVEQFF. DNA for the CDR3: TGTGCCAGCAGCCAAGATGAAAACGGGGGGGCCGGTGAGGTTGAGCAGTTCTTC.

Comment on this clone: Different DNA sequences within this sample yield the same CDR3. V is TRBV6-6 and J is TRBJ2-5, with D perhaps matching TRBD2 (5 bases). CDR1 is MNHNY, CDR2 SVGAGI, per germline (reference sequence). CDR3 length: 13 residues. V dropped 2 bases and J dropped 5 bases, with 9 bases sitting between them. CDR3 region: CASSYRTGETQYF. The CDR3 DNA is TGTGCCAGCAGTTACAGGACTGGCGAGACCCAGTACTTC.

This clone has just a few counts. V is TRBV7-3 and J is TRBJ1-1; weak D call: TRBD1 (5 bases). The CDR3 length is 13 residues. V gave up 4 bases and J gave up 2 bases, with 8 bases separating them. The germline CDR1 and CDR2 sequences are SGHTA and FQGTGA. CDR3 coding DNA: TGTGCCAGCAGCTCCGACAGAAACACTGAAGCTTTCTTT. It codes for CASSSDRNTEAFF.

This chain joins TRBV5-1 and TRBJ2-3; 9 positions match TRBD1. J was trimmed by 13 bases and V by 4 bases; bases with no gene match: 7. CDR1 SGHRS and CDR2 YFSETQ come from the germline V gene. The CDR3 consists of 12 residues. The CDR3 nucleotides are TGCGCCAGCAGCATGGACAGGGGATGGGAGTATTTT. Protein: CASSMDRGWEYF. The full variable domain, completed using reference TRBV5-1 and TRBJ2-3, is KAGVTQTPRYLIKTRGQQVTLSCSPISGHRSVSWYQQTPGQGLQFLFEYFSETQRNKGNFPGRFSGRQFSNSRSEMNVSTLELGDSALYLCASSMDRGWEYFGPGTRLTVL.

V is TRBV28 and J is TRBJ2-7, with TRBD2 identical over 13 bases. The germline gives CDR1 MDHEN, CDR2 SYDVKM. The trim removed 3 bases at V and 3 bases at J, leaving 2 bases unmatched. The CDR3 spans 15 residues. The CDR3 loop reads CASSLGLAGSYEQYF. The CDR3 bases are TGTGCCAGCAGTTTGGGACTAGCGGGGAGCTACGAGCAGTACTTC.

The gene calls are TRBV7-2 and TRBJ1-1; 7 nucleotides align to TRBD1. Per germline, CDR1 SGHTA and CDR2 FQGNSA. The CDR3 has 13 amino acids. With 4 bases clipped from V and 11 bases from J, the junction kept 10 bases outside the gene matches. The CDR3 DNA is TGTGCCAGCAGCTCGAGACAGGGACTTAAGGCTTTCTTT. Translated, it gives CASSSRQGLKAFF.

In its sample, this clone was seen once. The V gene is TRBV5-1, the J gene TRBJ1-1, with D possibly matching TRBD1 (6 bases). Germline values: CDR1 SGHRS, CDR2 YFSETQ. This CDR3 comprises 14 residues. Trimming took 4 bases from V and 1 from J, leaving 11 bases between them. DNA for the CDR3: TGCGCCAGCAGCACTGGACAGTGGAACACTGAAGCTTTCTTT. Protein product: CASSTGQWNTEAFF.

This chain connects TRBV19 to TRBJ1-2; TRBD1 agrees at 10 bases. The V gene end was trimmed by 11 bases and the J gene end by 4 bases; junction bases not matched to a gene: 7. CDR3 length: 13 amino acids. Germline V lookup: CDR1 LNHDA, CDR2 SQIVND (reference sequence). CDR3 coding DNA: TGTGCCTCATGGACAGGGGGGGTCTATGGCTACACCTTC. Translated, it gives CASWTGGVYGYTF.

J is TRBJ1-6 and V is TRBV13; 7 positions match TRBD1. Germline V lookup: CDR1 PRHDT, CDR2 FYEKMQ (reference sequence). The CDR3 contains 14 residues. V lost 4 bases and J lost 10; bases outside the gene matches: 7. CDR3 coding DNA: TGTGCCAGCAGCTCTGGACAGGACCGATCACCCCTCCACTTT. This codes for CASSSGQDRSPLHF. The full variable domain, in which reference TRBV13 and TRBJ1-6 provide the parts outside the CDR3, is AAGVIQSPRHLIKEKRETATLKCYPIPRHDTVYWYQQGPGQDPQFLISFYEKMQSDKGSIPDRFSAQQFSDYHSELNMSSLELGDSALYFCASSSGQDRSPLHFGNGTRLTVT.

V usage is TRBV19 and J usage is TRBJ1-5; D is undetermined. The CDR3 extends over 15 amino acids. V was trimmed by 4 bases and J by 4 bases, leaving 14 bases between them. CDR1 and CDR2 from the germline V gene are LNHDA and SQIVND (reference sequence). The CDR3 coding sequence is TGTGCCAGTAGTACCGGCGGGGTGACGAATCAGCCCCAGCATTTT. Encoded protein: CASSTGGVTNQPQHF. The full variable domain, rest sourced from reference TRBV19 and TRBJ1-5, is DGGITQSPKYLFRKEGQNVTLSCEQNLNHDAMYWYRQDPGQGLRLIYYSQIVNDFQKGDIAEGYSVSREKKESFPLTVTSAQKNPTAFYLCASSTGGVTNQPQHFGDGTRLSIL.